This T cell receptor (beta chain) comes out of a study of T cell responses to AZD1222 COVID-19 vaccine. Study observations and caveats: Among the donors, most were white British and more were female, and clonal diversity was possibly underestimated. Spike-specific TCR breadth and depth were elevated following two AZD1222 doses.

A word on this clone: Its antigen is undetermined.

Sequencing was performed with immunoSEQ multiplex PCR; in TCRdb, only in-frame clones are kept and a portion is missing. The table includes about 140,000 clones, about 93% detected once. The sequence derives from an adult in good health. Sequencing was performed on peripheral blood, taken on day 0 of AZD1222 vaccination.

CDR3 amino acids: CASIAVGPPSYEQFF. CDR3 coding DNA: TGTGCCAGCATCGCGGTGGGGCCACCTTCCTATGAGCAGTTCTTC. V usage is TRBV28 and J usage is TRBJ2-1; TRBD1 is a possible D gene (5 bases). The CDR3 has 15 amino acids. Trimming removed 7 bases from V and 8 bases from J, with 21 bases in between. CDR1 is MDHEN, CDR2 SYDVKM, per germline. Supplemented by reference TRBV28 and TRBJ2-1, the full variable domain reads DVKVTQSSRYLVKRTGEKVFLECVQDMDHENMFWYRQDPGLGLRLIYFSYDVKMKEKGDIPEGYSVSREKKERFSLILESASTNQTSMYLCASIAVGPPSYEQFFGPGTRLTVL.